This is a list of T cell receptor beta chains from one sample in a study of response to subunit inactivated influenza vaccine. One entry per CDR3 protein results from TCRdb running MiXCR on the RT-PCR reads. The sample holds under 550,000 distinct CDR3 sequences, approximately 7.1% seen once. Sequencing was performed on PBMCs from blood, taken 23 to 25 months after vaccination. The receptors here all came from a man in his fifties or sixties who received an inactivated influenza vaccine. The CDR3 runs from the conserved cysteine through the conserved F or W. The D gene is left open where the match is weak. Rows may omit the clone size; those that give it use once, few, many or a size class.

j_gene: TRBJ2-1
d_gene: -
abundance: few
v_gene: TRBV4-2
CDR3aa: CASSQEGAVGSYNEQFF
CDR3nt: TGTGCCAGCAGCCAAGAAGGGGCGGTGGGATCCTACAATGAGCAGTTCTTC

j_gene: TRBJ2-7
d_gene: TRBD1
abundance: many
v_gene: TRBV3-1
CDR3aa: CASSPEGTELYEQYF
CDR3nt: TGTGCCAGCAGCCCCGAAGGGACAGAACTCTACGAGCAGTACTTC

j_gene: TRBJ1-5
d_gene: -
abundance: -
v_gene: TRBV3-1
CDR3aa: CASSPSRSNQPQHF
CDR3nt: TGTGCCAGCAGCCCCTCGCGTAGCAATCAGCCCCAGCATTTT

j_gene: TRBJ2-7
d_gene: -
abundance: many
v_gene: TRBV20-1
CDR3aa: CSARDLGDYEQYF
CDR3nt: TGCAGTGCTAGAGATTTAGGGGACTACGAGCAGTACTTC

j_gene: TRBJ2-3
d_gene: TRBD2
abundance: medium-sized
v_gene: TRBV25-1
CDR3aa: CASSDGVAGGDTDTQYF
CDR3nt: TGTGCCAGCAGTGACGGGGTAGCGGGGGGGGACACAGATACGCAGTATTTT

j_gene: TRBJ1-6
d_gene: TRBD1
abundance: -
v_gene: TRBV20-1
CDR3aa: CSARDRAGGYSPLHF
CDR3nt: TGCAGTGCTAGAGATCGGGCAGGGGGGTATTCACCCCTCCACTTT

j_gene: TRBJ2-1
d_gene: TRBD2
abundance: -
v_gene: TRBV6-1
CDR3aa: CASSTNSGRGEQFF
CDR3nt: TGTGCCAGCAGTACCAATAGCGGGAGGGGTGAGCAGTTCTTC

j_gene: TRBJ2-5
d_gene: -
abundance: few
v_gene: TRBV20-1
CDR3aa: CSAQAAKYQETQYF
CDR3nt: TGCAGTGCCCAGGCCGCCAAGTACCAAGAGACCCAGTACTTC

j_gene: TRBJ2-2
d_gene: TRBD2
abundance: few
v_gene: TRBV4-1
CDR3aa: CASSHPAGGGRKYTGELFF
CDR3nt: TGCGCCAGCAGCCACCCCGCGGGGGGCGGGAGAAAGTACACCGGGGAGCTGTTTTTT

j_gene: TRBJ2-5
d_gene: -
abundance: few
v_gene: TRBV7-2
CDR3aa: CASSLVGISQETQYF
CDR3nt: TGTGCCAGCAGCTTAGTTGGAATAAGCCAAGAGACCCAGTACTTC

j_gene: TRBJ2-1
d_gene: TRBD2
abundance: -
v_gene: TRBV3-1
CDR3aa: CASSQDQAGGGYPEQFF
CDR3nt: TGTGCCAGCAGCCAAGACCAAGCGGGAGGGGGTTATCCTGAGCAGTTCTTC

j_gene: TRBJ2-7
d_gene: TRBD2
abundance: few
v_gene: TRBV10-3
CDR3aa: CAISEASGRVSEQYF
CDR3nt: TGTGCCATCAGTGAGGCTAGCGGGAGAGTGAGCGAGCAGTACTTC

j_gene: TRBJ2-2
d_gene: -
abundance: -
v_gene: TRBV12-3/TRBV12-4
CDR3aa: CASSLVPLSGTGELFF
CDR3nt: TGTGCCAGCAGTTTAGTTCCGCTAAGCGGCACCGGGGAGCTGTTTTTT

j_gene: TRBJ1-1
d_gene: TRBD1
abundance: -
v_gene: TRBV3-1
CDR3aa: CASSQGTGGITEAFF
CDR3nt: TGTGCCAGCAGCCAAGGGACAGGGGGTATCACTGAAGCTTTCTTT

j_gene: TRBJ2-5
d_gene: TRBD2
abundance: few
v_gene: TRBV5-1
CDR3aa: CASSLAGGRSETQYF
CDR3nt: TGCGCCAGCAGCTTGGCCGGGGGGAGGTCGGAGACCCAGTACTTC

j_gene: TRBJ2-1
d_gene: -
abundance: many
v_gene: TRBV12-3/TRBV12-4
CDR3aa: CASSSEGARYNEQFF
CDR3nt: TGTGCCAGCAGCTCGGAGGGGGCGAGATACAATGAGCAGTTCTTC

j_gene: TRBJ2-7
d_gene: TRBD2
abundance: few
v_gene: TRBV20-1
CDR3aa: CSARASGGRSYEQYF
CDR3nt: TGCAGTGCTAGAGCTAGCGGGGGAAGGTCCTACGAGCAGTACTTC

j_gene: TRBJ2-7
d_gene: -
abundance: few
v_gene: TRBV28
CDR3aa: CASSPDRQVAYYEQYF
CDR3nt: TGTGCCAGCAGTCCCGACCGACAGGTTGCATACTACGAGCAGTACTTC

j_gene: TRBJ1-2
d_gene: -
abundance: many
v_gene: TRBV20-1
CDR3aa: CSARDWRAGSNYGYTF
CDR3nt: TGCAGTGCTAGAGATTGGAGGGCCGGCTCTAACTATGGCTACACCTTC

j_gene: TRBJ2-5
d_gene: -
abundance: -
v_gene: TRBV5-1
CDR3aa: CASSLVLREHGETQYF
CDR3nt: TGCGCCAGCAGCTTGGTTCTTAGAGAACACGGGGAGACCCAGTACTTC

j_gene: TRBJ2-3
d_gene: TRBD2
abundance: -
v_gene: TRBV20-1
CDR3aa: CSAPKRGRTDTQYF
CDR3nt: TGCAGTGCTCCAAAGCGGGGCCGCACAGATACGCAGTATTTT